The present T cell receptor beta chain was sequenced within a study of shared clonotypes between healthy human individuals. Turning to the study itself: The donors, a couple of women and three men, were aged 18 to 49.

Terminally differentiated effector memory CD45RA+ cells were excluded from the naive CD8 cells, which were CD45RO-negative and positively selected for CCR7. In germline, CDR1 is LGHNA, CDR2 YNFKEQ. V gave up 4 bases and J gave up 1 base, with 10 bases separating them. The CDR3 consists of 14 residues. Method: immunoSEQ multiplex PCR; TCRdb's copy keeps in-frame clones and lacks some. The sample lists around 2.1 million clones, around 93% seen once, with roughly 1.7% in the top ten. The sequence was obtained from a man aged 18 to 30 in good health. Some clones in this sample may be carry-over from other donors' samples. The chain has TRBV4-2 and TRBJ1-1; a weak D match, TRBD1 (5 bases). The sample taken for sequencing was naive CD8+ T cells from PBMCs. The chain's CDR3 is CASSPLRGNTEAFF. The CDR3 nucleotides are TGTGCCAGCAGCCCCCTAAGGGGGAACACTGAAGCTTTCTTT.